This T cell receptor beta chain emerged from a study of control samples from healthy donors and cancer patients. The assay was immunoSEQ multiplex PCR, and TCRdb's table has in-frame clones only and misses some. This sample carries approximately 160,000 clones, around 94% of them seen once, and the ten largest clones take 1.3% to 1.5%. The CDR3 consists of 11 residues. CDR1 is MDHEN, CDR2 SYDVKM, per germline. Between the trimmed V and J ends, which lost 4 bases and 13 bases, there was a span of 11 bases. The source material was blood. The sequence came from a woman aged 18-30 years in good health. This chain links TRBV28 with TRBJ2-1; D ambiguous. The CDR3 nucleotides read TGTGCCAGCAGTTATAGGGCTAGACAGTTCTTC. It specifies CASSYRARQFF. The whole variable domain, remainder taken from reference TRBV28 and TRBJ2-1, is DVKVTQSSRYLVKRTGEKVFLECVQDMDHENMFWYRQDPGLGLRLIYFSYDVKMKEKGDIPEGYSVSREKKERFSLILESASTNQTSMYLCASSYRARQFFGPGTRLTVL.